This entry is about one TCR beta chain. The data derive from a study of radiotherapy plus CTLA-4 blockade in lung cancer. Profiling relied on immunoSEQ multiplex PCR, and the TCRdb table lists in-frame clones only, not all of them. Of roughly 14,000 clones listed, about 90% are singletons. Germline V gene data show CDR1 as WNHNN and CDR2 as SYGVQD (reference sequence). The CDR3 is 13 amino acids. The V end was cut by 0 bases, the J end by 4 bases, with 6 bases between. The clonotype originates from a human donor with non-small cell lung cancer that progressed on radiotherapy plus ipilimumab. Some clones in this sample may be carry-over from other donors' samples. The specimen was peripheral blood, collected from a patient treated with radiotherapy plus ipilimumab. This sequence joins TRBV10-1 and TRBJ1-1, with unresolved D. CDR3 nucleotide sequence: TGCGCCAGCAGTGAGTCGAGGGTCACTGAAGCTTTCTTT. Protein sequence: CASSESRVTEAFF.